Presented here are 22 T cell receptor beta chains from one specimen sequenced in a study of blood T cells in healthy people across ages. Through a sample-barcoded 5' primer and a J-beta primer mix, a second PCR was run for about 7 to 12 cycles. TCRdb independently ran MiXCR on the 5' RACE reads; one entry per CDR3 protein. The table records hundreds of thousands of distinct CDR3 sequences, around half of them present only once. The specimen sequenced was blood. Every receptor here comes from a woman aged 60-75 years in good health.

V usage is TRBV4-2 and J usage is TRBJ2-7, with D possibly matching TRBD2 (6 bases). The CDR3 runs 16 residues. Between the trimmed V and J ends, which lost 2 bases and 0 bases, there was a span of 14 bases. The germline gives CDR1 LGHNA, CDR2 YNFKEQ. The CDR3 reads CASSQQTGGASYEQYF. The CDR3 nucleotides are TGTGCCAGCAGCCAACAGACCGGGGGAGCCTCCTACGAGCAGTACTTC.

The rearrangement links TRBV2 to TRBJ2-7, with D perhaps TRBD2 (6 bases). CDR3 size: 14 residues. Germline V gene data show CDR1 as SNHLY and CDR2 as FYNNEI. The V and J ends lost 6 bases and 2 bases respectively, with 14 bases between them. The CDR3 protein is CASSPGLRTYEQYF. In nucleotides, the CDR3 is TGTGCCAGCAGCCCGGGACTTCGGACCTACGAGCAGTACTTC.

CDR3 in amino acids: CASSFANSADTQYF. The CDR3 bases are TGTGCCAGCAGTTTCGCCAACTCGGCAGATACGCAGTATTTT. The genes are TRBV11-2 and TRBJ2-3; D call uncertain. V was clipped by 6 bases and J by 4 bases, with 14 bases between them. Germline V gene lookup returns CDR1 SGHAT and CDR2 FQNNGV. CDR3 length equals 14 residues.

The chain couples TRBV11-2 to TRBJ2-7; D might be TRBD2 (6 bases). Germline values: CDR1 SGHAT, CDR2 FQNNGV. The CDR3 has 16 residues. Trimming stripped 5 bases from V and 7 bases from J, with 24 bases between. The DNA of the CDR3 is TGTGCCAGCAGCCGATTTCTCCGGAGTACGGCGGGGGAGCAGTACTTC. It specifies CASSRFLRSTAGEQYF.

This sequence joins TRBV11-1 and TRBJ2-5, with 7 bases matching TRBD1. Losses at the gene ends were 4 bases for V and 1 base for J; bases not matched to a gene: 9. In germline, CDR1 is SGHAT, CDR2 FQDESV (reference sequence). CDR3 size: 16 residues. DNA for the CDR3: TGTGCCAGCAGCTCTCGACAGGGCTGGGGCCAAGAGACCCAGTACTTC. It codes for CASSSRQGWGQETQYF. The whole variable domain, remainder taken from reference TRBV11-1 and TRBJ2-5, is EAEVAQSPRYKITEKSQAVAFWCDPISGHATLYWYRQILGQGPELLVQFQDESVVDDSQLPKDRFSAERLKGVDSTLKIQPAELGDSAMYLCASSSRQGWGQETQYFGPGTRLLVL.

This clonotype was seen only a few times. The rearrangement uses TRBV25-1 and TRBJ1-2, with 8 bases lining up with TRBD1. The germline CDR1 and CDR2 sequences are MGHDK and SYGVNS. There are 15 residues in the CDR3. Unmatched junction bases numbered 9, after V lost 5 bases and J lost 4 bases. The CDR3, as DNA: TGTGCCAGCAGTAAAGGACAGGGTGCACCCTATGGCTACACCTTC. This sequence encodes CASSKGQGAPYGYTF.

This chain connects TRBV5-4 to TRBJ2-6; 8 bases are a match to TRBD1. The length of the CDR3 is 17 residues. Trimming took 0 bases from V and 1 from J; bases not matched to a gene: 3. Germline CDR1 SGHNT, CDR2 YYREEE (reference sequence). The CDR3 sequence: CASSLDRGFSGANVLTF. The CDR3 nucleotides read TGTGCCAGCAGCTTGGACAGGGGGTTTTCTGGGGCCAACGTCCTGACTTTC.

This clonotype showed up just a few times. As DNA, the CDR3 is TGCAGTGCCTACAGCCCCTCCTACGAGCAGTACTTC. Amino acid sequence: CSAYSPSYEQYF. The chain is built from TRBV20-1 and TRBJ2-7; D is uncertain. There are 12 residues in the CDR3. CDR1 DFQATT and CDR2 SNEGSKA come from the germline V gene (reference sequence). Trimming took off 6 bases at V and 0 bases at J, with 9 bases between the two ends.

The V call is TRBV12-3 or TRBV12-4, the J call TRBJ2-3, with D perhaps matching TRBD2 (6 bases). The CDR3 is made up of 13 amino acids. V lost 6 bases to trimming and J lost 8 bases, with 15 bases between them. CDR3 region: CASRSLASGTQYF. CDR3 nucleotides: TGTGCCAGCAGGTCGCTAGCGTCAGGTACGCAGTATTTT.

This clonotype was detected ten times or more. The gene calls are TRBV4-2 and TRBJ2-7; D ambiguous. The CDR3 spans 17 residues. V lost 0 bases and J 1 base, leaving 16 bases between the germline ends. The germline V gene has CDR1 LGHNA and CDR2 YNFKEQ. The CDR3 region is CASSQDPVGYRSYEQYF. As DNA, the CDR3 is TGTGCCAGCAGCCAAGATCCGGTTGGGTATCGATCCTACGAGCAGTACTTC.

This chain uses TRBV27 with TRBJ2-5; 8 bases are shared with TRBD1. With the DNA end fitting TRBJ2-7 better, the J assignment may be wrong. Germline CDR1 and CDR2: MNHEY and SMNVEV (reference sequence). This CDR3 is built from 17 residues. The CDR3 coding sequence is TGTGCCAGCAGTTTAGCCCGGATGGGCAGGGGGCGTTCCGAGCAGTACTTC. Translated, it gives CASSLARMGRGRSEQYF.

This clonotype appeared a single time. The chain couples TRBV7-9 to TRBJ2-1; the D gene is possibly TRBD2 (5 bases). The CDR3 length is 13 residues. The germline CDR1 and CDR2 sequences are SEHNR and FQNEAQ (reference sequence). V shed 1 base and J shed 6 bases, with 7 bases lying between them. The CDR3 DNA reads TGTGCCAGCAGCTTAGGGACTCTCAATGAGCAGTTCTTC. Translating it yields CASSLGTLNEQFF.

The chain combines TRBV27 with TRBJ1-2; D gene ambiguous. CDR3 length equals 13 residues. Looked up from germline, CDR1 is MNHEY and CDR2 is SMNVEV (reference sequence). V dropped 5 bases and J dropped 7 bases, with 14 bases sitting between them. As DNA, the CDR3 is TGTGCCAGCAGTCCGACCCGGATGGGTGGCTACACCTTC. It specifies CASSPTRMGGYTF.

CDR3 amino acids: CASSQAGAPGNTIYF. The CDR3 DNA reads as TGCGCCAGCAGCCAAGCAGGGGCGCCTGGAAACACCATATATTTT. V is TRBV4-1 and J is TRBJ1-3; TRBD1 might be the D (6 bases). The germline gives CDR1 MGHRA, CDR2 YSYEKL. Trimming cost V 1 base and J 2 bases, with 9 bases left between them. The CDR3 is 15 residues long.

This clonotype was recorded a few times. The chain joins TRBV7-2 to TRBJ1-4; possible D gene TRBD1, 5 bases. This CDR3 contains 13 residues. Looked up from germline, CDR1 is SGHTA and CDR2 is FQGNSA. Trimming removed 3 bases from V and 5 bases from J, with 7 bases in between. The CDR3 sequence: CASSFGGNEKLFF. In nucleotides, the CDR3 is TGTGCCAGCAGCTTCGGGGGAAATGAAAAACTGTTTTTT.

This clonotype was observed a few times. In nucleotides, the CDR3 is TGTGCCAGCAGGGTCAGTCCCAATGAAAAACTGTTTTTT. It yields the protein CASRVSPNEKLFF. The rearrangement joins TRBV7-9 to TRBJ1-4; D uncertain. CDR3 length: 13 amino acids. CDR1 and CDR2 (germline): SEHNR, FQNEAQ (reference sequence). V lost 6 bases, J lost 5 bases, and 10 bases lay in between. Full variable domain (outside the CDR3, taken from reference TRBV7-9 and TRBJ1-4): DTGVSQNPRHKITKRGQNVTFRCDPISEHNRLYWYRQTLGQGPEFLTYFQNEAQLEKSRLLSDRFSAERPKGSFSTLEIQRTEQGDSAMYLCASRVSPNEKLFFGSGTQLSVL.

The chain couples TRBV4-3 to TRBJ2-3; D not certain. V lost 4 bases and J lost 3, with 11 bases in between. Looked up from germline, CDR1 is LGHNA and CDR2 is YSLEER. The CDR3 runs to 14 residues. This CDR3 reads CASSRLTTTDTQYF. DNA of the CDR3: TGCGCCAGCAGCCGCCTCACCACGACAGATACGCAGTATTTT.

This clonotype was observed many times. The rearrangement links TRBV7-3 to TRBJ1-2; 9 nucleotides line up with TRBD1. The CDR3 sequence is 15 residues long. Per germline, CDR1 SGHTA and CDR2 FQGTGA. After removal of 5 bases from V and 8 bases from J, the junction contained 12 bases not matched to a gene. CDR3 sequence: CASSPGTGPRGGYTF. In DNA, the CDR3 is TGTGCCAGCAGCCCAGGGACAGGGCCAAGGGGAGGCTACACCTTC.

This chain uses TRBV18 with TRBJ2-4, with D tentatively TRBD1 or TRBD2 (5 bases each). Per the germline V gene, CDR1 is KGHSH and CDR2 is LQKENI. The CDR3 extends over 14 amino acids. The V gene lost 2 bases and the J gene lost 7 bases, with 12 bases spanning the gap. The CDR3: CASSPGASGNIQYF. The CDR3 DNA follows: TGTGCCAGCTCACCAGGGGCGTCGGGGAACATTCAGTACTTC.

This clonotype was counted many times. The genes are TRBV15 and TRBJ1-5; unclear D gene. The V gene's germline CDR1 is LNHNV and CDR2 YYDKDF (reference sequence). Trimming removed 0 bases from V and 2 bases from J, with 5 bases in between. The length of the CDR3 is 14 residues. CDR3 residues: CATSRERGNQPQHF. CDR3 bases: TGTGCCACCAGCAGAGAGCGGGGCAATCAGCCCCAGCATTTT.

The chain joins TRBV10-3 to TRBJ2-6, with D possibly being TRBD1 (6 bases). This CDR3 is 16 amino acids long. Trimming removed 2 bases at V and 1 base at J, with 9 bases between. From germline, CDR1 is ENHRY and CDR2 SYGVKD. The CDR3 DNA reads TGTGCCATCAGTGAGGCCACAGGGTCTGGGGCCAACGTCCTGACTTTC. Translated, it gives CAISEATGSGANVLTF.

The V gene is TRBV29-1, the J gene TRBJ2-7; D unresolved. Germline assignment: CDR1 SQVTM and CDR2 ANQGSEA. This CDR3 is built from 10 residues. Deletions cut 5 bases from V and 6 bases from J, with 8 bases between. CDR3 region: CSVRESEQYF. In nucleotides, the CDR3 is TGCAGCGTTAGGGAATCCGAGCAGTACTTC.